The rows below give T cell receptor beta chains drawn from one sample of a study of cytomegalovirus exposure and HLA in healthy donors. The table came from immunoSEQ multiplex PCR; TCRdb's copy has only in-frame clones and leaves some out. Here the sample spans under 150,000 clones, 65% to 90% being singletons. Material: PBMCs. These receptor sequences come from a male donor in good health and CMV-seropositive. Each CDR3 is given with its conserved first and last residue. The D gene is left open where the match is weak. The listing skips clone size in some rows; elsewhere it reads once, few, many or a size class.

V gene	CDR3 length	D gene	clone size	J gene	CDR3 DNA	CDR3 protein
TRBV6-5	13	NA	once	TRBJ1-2	TGTGCCAGCAGTTCCCTAGTGGCGCTTGGCTACACCTTC	CASSSLVALGYTF
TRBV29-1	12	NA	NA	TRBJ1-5	TGCAGCGTTGGGGGAGGGAATCAGCCCCAGCATTTT	CSVGGGNQPQHF
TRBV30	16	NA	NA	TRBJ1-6	TGTGCCTGGAGCCAACCCGCGACAGTCTATAATTCACCCCTCCACTTT	CAWSQPATVYNSPLHF
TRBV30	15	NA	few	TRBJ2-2	TGTGCCTGGAGTGTACTCGGGAGCGGCACCGGGGAGCTGTTTTTT	CAWSVLGSGTGELFF
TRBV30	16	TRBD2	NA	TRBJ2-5	TGTGCCTGGAGTTGGACTAGCGGGAGGATCGGGGAGACCCAGTACTTC	CAWSWTSGRIGETQYF
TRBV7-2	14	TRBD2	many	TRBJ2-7	TGTGCCAGCAGCTTCGGGGGGTCCGTACACGAGCAGTACTTC	CASSFGGSVHEQYF
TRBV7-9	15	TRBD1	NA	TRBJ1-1	TGTTCCAGCAGCCTGCCAGGGGGACAGGACACTGAAGCTTTCTTT	CSSSLPGGQDTEAFF
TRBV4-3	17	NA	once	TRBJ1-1	TGCGCCAGCAGCCAGGGGGGAGGTGGGGCTCATGGCACTGAAGCTTTCTTT	CASSQGGGGAHGTEAFF
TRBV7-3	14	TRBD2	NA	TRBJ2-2	TGTGCCAGCAGCCCTGGCGGGGGCACCGGGGAGCTGTTTTTT	CASSPGGGTGELFF
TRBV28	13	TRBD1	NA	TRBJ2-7	TGTGCCAGCACTCCCGGGACAGCCTTCTCGCAGTACTTC	CASTPGTAFSQYF
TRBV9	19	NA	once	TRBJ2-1	TGTGCCAGCAGCGGCCCACAAGGGACTGCCCAAAGCTCCTACAATGAGCAGTTCTTC	CASSGPQGTAQSSYNEQFF
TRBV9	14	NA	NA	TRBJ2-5	TGTGCCAGCAGCCAGGGGCGGACCCAAGAGACCCAGTACTTC	CASSQGRTQETQYF
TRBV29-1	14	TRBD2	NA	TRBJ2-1	TGCAGCGTTGAAGCTAGCGGGAGTCGTGGTGAGCAGTTCTTC	CSVEASGSRGEQFF
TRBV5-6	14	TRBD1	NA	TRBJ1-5	TGTGCCAGCAGCTGGGGACAGGGCAATCAGCCCCAGCATTTT	CASSWGQGNQPQHF